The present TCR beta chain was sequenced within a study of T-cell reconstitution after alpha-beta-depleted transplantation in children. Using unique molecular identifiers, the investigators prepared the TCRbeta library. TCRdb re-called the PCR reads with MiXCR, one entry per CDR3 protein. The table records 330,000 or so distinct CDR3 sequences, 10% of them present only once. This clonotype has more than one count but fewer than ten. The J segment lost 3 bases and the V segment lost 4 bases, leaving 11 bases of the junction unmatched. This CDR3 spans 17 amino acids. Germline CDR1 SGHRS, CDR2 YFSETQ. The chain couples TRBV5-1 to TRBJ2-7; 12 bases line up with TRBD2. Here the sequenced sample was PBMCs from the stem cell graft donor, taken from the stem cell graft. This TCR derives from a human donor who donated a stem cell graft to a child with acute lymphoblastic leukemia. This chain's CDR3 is CASSGQTSGSFVYEQYF. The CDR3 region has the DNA TGCGCCAGCAGCGGCCAGACTAGCGGGAGTTTTGTCTACGAGCAGTACTTC. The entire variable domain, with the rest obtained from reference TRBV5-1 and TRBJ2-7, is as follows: KAGVTQTPRYLIKTRGQQVTLSCSPISGHRSVSWYQQTPGQGLQFLFEYFSETQRNKGNFPGRFSGRQFSNSRSEMNVSTLELGDSALYLCASSGQTSGSFVYEQYFGPGTRLTVT.